The clone carrying this T cell receptor beta chain was seen repeatedly, ten times or more. What it binds is unknown. The data originate from a study of glioma-infiltrating T cells. CDR3 size: 18 residues. V lost 1 base, J lost 0 bases, and 7 bases stayed unmatched. The V gene's germline CDR1 is MNHNS and CDR2 SASEGT. Amplification of TCR alpha and beta CDR3 regions from RNA used iRepertoire nested multiplex PCR. Using its own MiXCR run on the multiplex PCR reads, TCRdb lists one record per CDR3 protein. The sample holds roughly 130,000 distinct CDR3 sequences; around 25% are singletons and the top ten take approximately 26%. Points from the study as a whole: Tissue and blood shared very few CDR3 sequences. Gliomas, especially low-grade, showed above-expected tissue-blood divergence; non-neoplastic patients showed below.

The genes are TRBV6-1 and TRBJ1-2; 11 bases line up with TRBD1. Specimen: glioma tissue, nonneoplastic brain tissue, or PBMCs (not recorded which). The sequence derives from a human donor with low-grade glioma or glioblastoma, undergoing nonglioma brain surgery, or in good health (not recorded which). CDR3 coding DNA: TGTGCCAGCAGTGAAGTGGAGGGACAGGGGGGACCTAACTATGGCTACACCTTC. As protein: CASSEVEGQGGPNYGYTF.